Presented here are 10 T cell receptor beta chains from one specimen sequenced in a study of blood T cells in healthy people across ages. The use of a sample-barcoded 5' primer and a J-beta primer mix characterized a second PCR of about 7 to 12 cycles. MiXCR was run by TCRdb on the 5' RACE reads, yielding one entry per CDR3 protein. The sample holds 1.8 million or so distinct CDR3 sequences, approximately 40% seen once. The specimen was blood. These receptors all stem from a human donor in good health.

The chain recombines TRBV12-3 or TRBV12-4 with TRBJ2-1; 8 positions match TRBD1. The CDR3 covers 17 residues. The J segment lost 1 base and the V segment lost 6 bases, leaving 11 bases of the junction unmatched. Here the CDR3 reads CASSPGQGRRSYNEQFF. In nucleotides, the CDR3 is TGTGCCAGCAGCCCCGGACAGGGCCGTCGATCCTACAATGAGCAGTTCTTC.

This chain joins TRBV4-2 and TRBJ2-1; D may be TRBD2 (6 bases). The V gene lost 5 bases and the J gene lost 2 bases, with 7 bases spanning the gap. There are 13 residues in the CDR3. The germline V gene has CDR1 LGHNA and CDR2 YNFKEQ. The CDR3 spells CASSTGAYNEQFF. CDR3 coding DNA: TGTGCCAGCAGCACGGGGGCCTACAATGAGCAGTTCTTC.

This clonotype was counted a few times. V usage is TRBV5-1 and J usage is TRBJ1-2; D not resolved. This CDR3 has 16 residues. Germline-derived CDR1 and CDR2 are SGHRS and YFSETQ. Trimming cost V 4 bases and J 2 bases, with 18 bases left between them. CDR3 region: CASSDLDLSPNYGYTF. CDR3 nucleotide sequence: TGCGCCAGCAGCGACCTAGACCTATCACCAAACTATGGCTACACCTTC.

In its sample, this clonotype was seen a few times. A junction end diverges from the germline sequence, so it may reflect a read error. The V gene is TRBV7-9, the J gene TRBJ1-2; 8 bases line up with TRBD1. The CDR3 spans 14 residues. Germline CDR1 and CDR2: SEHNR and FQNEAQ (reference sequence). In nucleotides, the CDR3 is TGTGCCAGCAACTTAGTCCCAGGGGGCGACGGCTACACCTTC. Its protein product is CASNLVPGGDGYTF.

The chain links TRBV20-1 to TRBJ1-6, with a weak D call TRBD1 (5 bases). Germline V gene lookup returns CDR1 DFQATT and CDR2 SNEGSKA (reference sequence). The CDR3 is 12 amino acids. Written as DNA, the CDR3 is TGCAGGGCGTTTACGGGGGGTTCACCCCTCCACTTT. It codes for CRAFTGGSPLHF.

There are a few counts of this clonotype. Written as DNA, the CDR3 is TGCAGCGTTGCTACCGGGATTAGCACAGATACGCAGTATTTT. Protein sequence: CSVATGISTDTQYF. The chain employs TRBV29-1 and TRBJ2-3; D perhaps matches TRBD2 (5 bases). The CDR3 is made up of 14 amino acids. V dropped 4 bases and J dropped 0 bases, with 11 bases sitting between them. Per the germline V gene, CDR1 is SQVTM and CDR2 is ANQGSEA.

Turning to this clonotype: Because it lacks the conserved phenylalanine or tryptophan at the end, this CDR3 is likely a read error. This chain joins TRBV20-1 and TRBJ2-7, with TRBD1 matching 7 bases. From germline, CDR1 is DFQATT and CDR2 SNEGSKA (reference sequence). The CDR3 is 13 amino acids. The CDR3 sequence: CRARGDRDYEQYC. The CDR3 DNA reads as TGCAGGGCTAGAGGCGACAGGGACTACGAGCAGTACTGC.

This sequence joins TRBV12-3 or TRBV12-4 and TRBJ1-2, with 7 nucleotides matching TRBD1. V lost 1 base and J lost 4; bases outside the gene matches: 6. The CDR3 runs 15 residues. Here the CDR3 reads CASSLVLRDSYGYTF. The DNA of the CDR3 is TGTGCCAGCAGTTTAGTTTTGCGGGACAGCTATGGCTACACCTTC.

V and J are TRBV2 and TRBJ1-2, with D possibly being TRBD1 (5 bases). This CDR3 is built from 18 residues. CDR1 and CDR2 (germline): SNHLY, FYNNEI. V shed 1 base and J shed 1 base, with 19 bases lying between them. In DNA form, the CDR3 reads TGTGCCAGCAGTGAAGTCTTGGGAGGGACCGCTTATAACTATGGCTACACCTTC. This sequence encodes CASSEVLGGTAYNYGYTF.

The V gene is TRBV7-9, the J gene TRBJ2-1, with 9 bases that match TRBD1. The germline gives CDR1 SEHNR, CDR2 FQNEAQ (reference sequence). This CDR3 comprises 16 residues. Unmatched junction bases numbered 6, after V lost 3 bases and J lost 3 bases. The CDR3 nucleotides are TGTGCCAGCAGCTTTACAGGGGGCGGGCTCTACAATGAGCAGTTCTTC. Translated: CASSFTGGGLYNEQFF.